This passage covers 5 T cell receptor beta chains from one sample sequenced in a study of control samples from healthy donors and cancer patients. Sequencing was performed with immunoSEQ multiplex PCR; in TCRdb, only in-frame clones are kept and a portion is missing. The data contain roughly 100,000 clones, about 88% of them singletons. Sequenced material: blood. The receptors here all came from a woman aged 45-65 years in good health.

The CDR3 bases are TGTGCCAGCTCACTGGGGACAGCGATGACCGGGGAGCTGTTTTTT. Translating it yields CASSLGTAMTGELFF. The J gene is TRBJ2-2, the V gene TRBV18; 7 bases fit TRBD1. The CDR3 contains 15 residues. Germline-derived CDR1 and CDR2 are KGHSH and LQKENI. V dropped 4 bases and J dropped 5; count of bases not matched to a gene: 7.

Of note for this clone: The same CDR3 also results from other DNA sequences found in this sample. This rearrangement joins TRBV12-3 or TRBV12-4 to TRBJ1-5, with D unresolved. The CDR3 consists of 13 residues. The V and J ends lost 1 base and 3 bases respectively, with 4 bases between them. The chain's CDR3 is CASSLDNNQPQHF. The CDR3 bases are TGTGCCAGCAGTTTAGACAACAATCAGCCCCAGCATTTT.

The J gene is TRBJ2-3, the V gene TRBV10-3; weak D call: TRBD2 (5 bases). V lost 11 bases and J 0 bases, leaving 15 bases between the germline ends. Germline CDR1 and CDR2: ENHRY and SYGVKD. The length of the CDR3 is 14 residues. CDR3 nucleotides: TGTGCCGCACGAGTTGGGGAGAGCACAGATACGCAGTATTTT. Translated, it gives CAARVGESTDTQYF.

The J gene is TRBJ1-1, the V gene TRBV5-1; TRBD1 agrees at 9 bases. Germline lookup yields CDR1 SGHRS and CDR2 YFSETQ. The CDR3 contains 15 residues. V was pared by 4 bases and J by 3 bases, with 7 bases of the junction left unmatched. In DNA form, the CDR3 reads TGCGCCAGCAGCGCCACAGGGGGCCGGGACACTGAAGCTTTCTTT. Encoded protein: CASSATGGRDTEAFF.

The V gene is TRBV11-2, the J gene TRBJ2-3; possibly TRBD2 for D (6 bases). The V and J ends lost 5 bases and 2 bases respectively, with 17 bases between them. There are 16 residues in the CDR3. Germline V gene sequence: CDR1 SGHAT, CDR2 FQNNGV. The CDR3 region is CASSPFGGRTTDTQYF. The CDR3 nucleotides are TGTGCCAGCAGCCCTTTCGGGGGTCGTACCACAGATACGCAGTATTTT.